Described below is a single T cell receptor beta chain sequence and its context. This sample is drawn from a study of blood T cell repertoires in COVID-19. Study processing details: Amplification of reference gene primers was used by the study to estimate nucleated cell counts. Repertoires were generated with immunoSEQ multiplex PCR, while TCRdb's copy carries only in-frame clones and drops some. The V and J calls and clone size come from that table; D and trimming were worked out from the DNA. This table holds hundreds of thousands of clones, 85% to 90% found once. Participants' own reports of clinical history determined their cohort assignment. Before they entered the study, exposed participants had met a COVID-19 case within 2 weeks. The germline gives CDR1 SQVTM, CDR2 ANQGSEA. The CDR3 extends over 15 amino acids. The V end was cut by 7 bases, the J end by 2 bases, with 20 bases between.

The receptor was derived from a man aged 25-45 years who had been exposed to COVID-19. The chain uses TRBV29-1 and TRBJ2-5, with D possibly matching TRBD2 (6 bases). The specimen sequenced was PBMCs or T cells enriched from blood (not recorded which). CDR3 amino acids: CSAKTTGTLQETQYF. The CDR3, as DNA: TGCAGCGCTAAAACTACCGGGACTCTACAAGAGACCCAGTACTTC. Drawing the rest from reference TRBV29-1 and TRBJ2-5, the complete variable domain is SAVISQKPSRDICQRGTSLTIQCQVDSQVTMMFWYRQQPGQSLTLIATANQGSEATYESGFVIDKFPISRPNLTFSTLTVSNMSPEDSSIYLCSAKTTGTLQETQYFGPGTRLLVL.